The 11 T cell receptor beta chains in this list originate from one sample, sequenced in a study of monozygotic twins with inflammatory bowel disease. TCRdb reprocessed the 5' RACE reads, keeping one entry per CDR3 protein, no DNA. With about 110,000 distinct CDR3 sequences in the sample, the ten largest clones hold 9.5% to 15%. Sequencing was done on a sample of blood. The source of these receptors is a human donor with ulcerative colitis or Crohn's disease, or a healthy co-twin of an affected twin (not recorded which).

V and J are TRBV7-9 and TRBJ2-1; the TCRdb D gene call, TRBD2, has no DNA to confirm it. The germline V gene has CDR1 SEHNR and CDR2 FQNEAQ (reference sequence). The CDR3 has 17 residues. The chain's CDR3 is CASSSSGLAGGSDEQFF.

The chain employs TRBV5-6 and TRBJ2-1; the D call of TRBD2 rests on TCRdb alone, since no DNA is present to check it. The germline V gene has CDR1 SGHDT and CDR2 YYEEEE. The CDR3 spans 15 residues. CDR3 in amino acids: CASSPRDYSNNEQFF.

This sequence joins TRBV7-2 and TRBJ2-1; the D call of TRBD2 rests on TCRdb alone, since no DNA is present to check it. The germline V gene encodes CDR1 SGHTA and CDR2 FQGNSA. CDR3 length equals 13 residues. The CDR3 loop reads CASSPARYNEQFF.

The CDR3: CASISIGGYNEQFF. The chain has TRBV28 and TRBJ2-1. The CDR3 consists of 14 residues. Germline values: CDR1 MDHEN, CDR2 SYDVKM.

The rearrangement links TRBV11-1 to TRBJ2-1; the D call from TCRdb, TRBD2, cannot be confirmed without DNA. Germline V lookup: CDR1 SGHAT, CDR2 FQDESV (reference sequence). This CDR3 spans 18 amino acids. The CDR3: CASSLRKSSGNSYNEQFF.

The CDR3 region is CASSQRTGGFSGNTIYF. This chain connects TRBV3-1 to TRBJ1-3; TCRdb outputs TRBD1, but without DNA this stays unchecked. The CDR3 is made up of 17 amino acids. Germline lookup yields CDR1 LGHDT and CDR2 YNNKEL (reference sequence).

The genes are TRBV5-1 and TRBJ2-1; TCRdb picks TRBD1, but there is no DNA to check that call. CDR1 is SGHRS and CDR2 is YFSETQ in the germline V gene. This CDR3 is 16 amino acids long. CDR3 region: CASSSKRQDLRNEQFF.

The chain's CDR3 is CASSIVGTGVETQYF. The chain is built from TRBV9 and TRBJ2-5; TCRdb returns TRBD1, unconfirmable since there is no DNA. CDR3 length: 15 residues. Germline V gene data show CDR1 as SGDLS and CDR2 as YYNGEE. Together with reference TRBV9 and TRBJ2-5, the CDR3 gives the full variable domain: DSGVTQTPKHLITATGQRVTLRCSPRSGDLSVYWYQQSLDQGLQFLIQYYNGEERAKGNILERFSAQQFPDLHSELNLSSLELGDSALYFCASSIVGTGVETQYFGPGTRLLVL.

The chain carries TRBV5-1 and TRBJ2-1; TCRdb returns TRBD1, unconfirmable since there is no DNA. The CDR3 has 17 amino acids. Per the germline V gene, CDR1 is SGHRS and CDR2 is YFSETQ. The chain's CDR3 is CASSYTTGASGPDEQFF.

The CDR3 sequence: CSARDRTGLYEQYF. The chain uses TRBV20-1 and TRBJ2-7; checking the TCRdb D call of TRBD1 is not possible without DNA. This CDR3 region has 14 residues. Germline lookup yields CDR1 DFQATT and CDR2 SNEGSKA (reference sequence).

This chain uses TRBV2 with TRBJ2-1; checking the TCRdb D call of TRBD1 is not possible without DNA. Germline loops: CDR1 SNHLY, CDR2 FYNNEI. CDR3 length: 15 residues. CDR3: CASSEVQGGNNEQFF.